The 22 T cell receptor beta chains reported below all come from one sample, sequenced in a study of cytomegalovirus exposure and HLA in healthy donors. The study ran its PCR with 60 Vbeta and 13 Jbeta primers. Clones were read by immunoSEQ multiplex PCR, and TCRdb kept only the in-frame ones, dropping some. The table has about 140,000 clones, around 80% seen once. Input material: PBMCs. The receptors were sampled from a man in his fifties or sixties in good health and CMV-seronegative.

The chain combines TRBV7-9 with TRBJ2-5; the D is unclear. Trimming removed 4 bases from V and 5 bases from J, with 8 bases in between. Germline V gene lookup returns CDR1 SEHNR and CDR2 FQNEAQ (reference sequence). The CDR3 contains 12 residues. The CDR3 sequence is CASSSDLETQYF. The CDR3 nucleotides are TGTGCCAGCAGCTCAGACTTGGAGACCCAGTACTTC.

This clone was observed a handful of times. The V call is TRBV9, the J call TRBJ1-6; possible D gene TRBD1, 5 bases. Germline assignment: CDR1 SGDLS and CDR2 YYNGEE. The CDR3 is 15 residues long. The V gene lost 0 bases and the J gene lost 6 bases, with 10 bases spanning the gap. CDR3 loop: CASSVVAGPNSPLHF. CDR3 DNA sequence: TGTGCCAGCAGCGTAGTGGCAGGGCCTAATTCACCCCTCCACTTT.

This clone was seen a single time. The rearrangement uses TRBV18 and TRBJ2-1, with 7 bases fitting TRBD1. From germline, CDR1 is KGHSH and CDR2 LQKENI. The CDR3 sequence is 14 residues long. Trimming cost V 2 bases and J 7 bases; bases outside gene matches: 5. The CDR3 spells CASSPRDSQNEQFF. Here the CDR3 DNA reads TGTGCCAGCTCACCAAGGGACAGCCAAAATGAGCAGTTCTTC.

The DNA of the CDR3 is TGTGCCAGCAGCTTAGATGCAGACTCAGAAGAGACCCAGTACTTC. Translating it yields CASSLDADSEETQYF. The chain couples TRBV11-3 to TRBJ2-5, with D uncertain. Germline loops: CDR1 SGHNT, CDR2 YENEEA. Trimming removed 0 bases from V and 3 bases from J, with 11 bases in between. This CDR3 is 15 amino acids long.

The rearrangement links TRBV28 to TRBJ1-1; D may be TRBD1 (6 bases). V dropped 6 bases and J dropped 3 bases, with 20 bases sitting between them. The germline gives CDR1 MDHEN, CDR2 SYDVKM. This CDR3 spans 16 amino acids. The CDR3 loop is CASRNSPGDRDTEAFF. In DNA form, the CDR3 reads TGTGCCAGCAGAAATTCCCCAGGGGATAGGGACACTGAAGCTTTCTTT.

In DNA form, the CDR3 reads TGTGCCAGTAGTTCCCCCCGGAACAGGGGCAAATCGGGGACTGAAGCTTTCTTT. Protein sequence: CASSSPRNRGKSGTEAFF. V and J are TRBV19 and TRBJ1-1; TRBD1 aligns across 7 bases. CDR1 and CDR2 from the germline V gene are LNHDA and SQIVND (reference sequence). CDR3 size: 18 residues. V lost 5 bases and J lost 5; bases outside the gene matches: 20.

V is TRBV7-9 and J is TRBJ2-5, with D possibly matching TRBD1 (5 bases). V gave up 3 bases and J gave up 1 base, with 9 bases separating them. The V gene's germline CDR1 is SEHNR and CDR2 FQNEAQ (reference sequence). The CDR3 contains 14 residues. Written as DNA, the CDR3 is TGTGCCAGCAGCTTCCGCGACAGCCAAGAGACCCAGTACTTC. Protein product: CASSFRDSQETQYF.

The chain employs TRBV7-2 and TRBJ1-4; D remains ambiguous. Germline CDR1 SGHTA, CDR2 FQGNSA. There are 14 residues in the CDR3. The V and J ends lost 1 base and 5 bases respectively, with 8 bases between them. This chain's CDR3 is CASSLGPRNEKLFF. In nucleotides, the CDR3 is TGTGCCAGCAGCTTAGGACCGCGGAATGAAAAACTGTTTTTT.

The V and J genes are TRBV5-8 and TRBJ2-7, with D possibly matching TRBD2 (6 bases). CDR3 length equals 16 residues. The V and J ends lost 5 bases and 7 bases respectively, with 25 bases between them. Germline V gene sequence: CDR1 SGHTS, CDR2 YDEGEE. The CDR3 DNA sequence: TGTGCCAGCAGACCCCCCTGGGGGGAGCGCGCGTTAGAGCAGTACTTC. Translating it yields CASRPPWGERALEQYF.

This rearrangement joins TRBV14 to TRBJ2-3; 7 bases agree with TRBD1. J gave up 1 base and V 4 bases, and 11 bases lay outside the gene matches. The CDR3 length is 17 residues. Germline CDR1 and CDR2: SGHDN and FVKESK. The CDR3 bases are TGTGCCAGCAGCCGCCCAGGATCAGGGGGAGGCACAGATACGCAGTATTTT. Encoded protein: CASSRPGSGGGTDTQYF.

The rearrangement links TRBV29-1 to TRBJ2-7; 8 bases are a match to TRBD1. Germline V gene lookup returns CDR1 SQVTM and CDR2 ANQGSEA. The CDR3 consists of 14 residues. The junction had 8 bases not matched to a gene; V was cut back by 4 bases and J by 3 bases. The CDR3 protein is CSVGPTGDGYEQYF. The CDR3 bases are TGCAGCGTTGGCCCGACAGGGGATGGCTACGAGCAGTACTTC.

This chain links TRBV19 with TRBJ1-5, with D tentatively TRBD1 (5 bases). V lost 3 bases and J 0 bases, leaving 12 bases between the germline ends. Germline V gene data show CDR1 as LNHDA and CDR2 as SQIVND (reference sequence). The CDR3 runs 16 residues. The CDR3 DNA follows: TGTGCCAGTAGTATTCGACAGTACGATAGCAATCAGCCCCAGCATTTT. This encodes CASSIRQYDSNQPQHF. Complete variable domain (other parts from reference TRBV19 and TRBJ1-5): DGGITQSPKYLFRKEGQNVTLSCEQNLNHDAMYWYRQDPGQGLRLIYYSQIVNDFQKGDIAEGYSVSREKKESFPLTVTSAQKNPTAFYLCASSIRQYDSNQPQHFGDGTRLSIL.

The chain carries TRBV4-2 and TRBJ2-7, with TRBD2 matching 10 bases. This CDR3 is built from 16 residues. Unmatched junction bases numbered 7, after V lost 3 bases and J lost 2 bases. Germline CDR1 LGHNA, CDR2 YNFKEQ. The CDR3 reads CASSQLAGDATYEQYF. The CDR3 region has the DNA TGTGCCAGCAGCCAGCTAGCGGGGGACGCAACCTACGAGCAGTACTTC.

The CDR3 region has the DNA TGTGCTAGTGGTTTGGGGACAGCGAACACCGGGGAGCTGTTTTTT. Translating gives CASGLGTANTGELFF. The chain links TRBV12-5 to TRBJ2-2; tentative D call: TRBD1 (6 bases). The CDR3 length is 15 residues. CDR1 LGHNT and CDR2 FRNRAP come from the germline V gene. V gave up 1 base and J gave up 0 bases, with 6 bases separating them.

V usage is TRBV28 and J usage is TRBJ2-7; 9 bases line up with TRBD1. Trimming removed 4 bases from V and 4 bases from J; junction bases left unmatched: 14. Germline CDR1 and CDR2: MDHEN and SYDVKM. This CDR3 contains 17 residues. The DNA for the CDR3 is TGTGCCAGCAGTTACCCGGGACAGGGAGTATCCCGATACGAGCAGTACTTC. Amino acids: CASSYPGQGVSRYEQYF.

V is TRBV5-4 and J is TRBJ2-3; 13 bases agree with TRBD2. This CDR3 is built from 17 residues. The germline V gene has CDR1 SGHNT and CDR2 YYREEE (reference sequence). The V and J ends lost 4 bases and 2 bases, in that order; junction bases with no gene match: 7. CDR3 DNA: TGTGCCAGCAGCATAGGGACTAGCGGGGCTAACACAGATACGCAGTATTTT. Its protein product is CASSIGTSGANTDTQYF.

This clone was observed once. The gene calls are TRBV2 and TRBJ2-3; 8 nucleotides line up with TRBD2. Germline assignment: CDR1 SNHLY and CDR2 FYNNEI. This CDR3 is 13 amino acids long. V shed 8 bases, J shed 6 bases, and the junction held 7 bases outside the gene matches. For the CDR3, the DNA is TGTGCCAGCTTCGGGACTAGATGGGATACGCAGTATTTT. The encoded protein is CASFGTRWDTQYF.

CDR3 loop: CARSWTGSGEQFF. CDR3 nucleotides: TGTGCCAGAAGCTGGACAGGGAGCGGTGAGCAGTTCTTC. The chain links TRBV5-3 to TRBJ2-1, with 8 bases fitting TRBD1. TRBV5-3 is noted as an ORF with a role that remains uncertain. V lost 3 bases to trimming and J lost 9 bases; unmatched junction nucleotides: 5. This CDR3 region has 13 residues.

The chain uses TRBV13 and TRBJ2-7, with D perhaps matching TRBD1 (9 bases). V was trimmed by 4 bases and J by 8 bases, leaving 27 bases between them. The CDR3 totals 17 residues. Looked up from germline, CDR1 is PRHDT and CDR2 is FYEKMQ (reference sequence). The CDR3 spells CASSSNPQGAREGKQYF. For the CDR3, the DNA is TGTGCCAGCAGCTCCAATCCACAGGGGGCCCGGGAGGGGAAGCAGTACTTC. Full variable domain (rest looked up from reference TRBV13 and TRBJ2-7): AAGVIQSPRHLIKEKRETATLKCYPIPRHDTVYWYQQGPGQDPQFLISFYEKMQSDKGSIPDRFSAQQFSDYHSELNMSSLELGDSALYFCASSSNPQGAREGKQYFGPGTRLTVT.

The genes are TRBV10-3 and TRBJ2-7, with D maybe TRBD1 (7 bases). Trimming stripped 0 bases from V and 6 bases from J, with 15 bases between. This CDR3 has 15 amino acids. Per the germline V gene, CDR1 is ENHRY and CDR2 is SYGVKD. In DNA, the CDR3 is TGTGCCATCAGTGAGTCGGGGTCAGGGGGGTCCGAGCAGTACTTC. It translates to CAISESGSGGSEQYF.

V is TRBV28 and J is TRBJ2-1; 9 bases map to TRBD2. The J segment lost 5 bases and the V segment lost 2 bases, leaving 4 bases of the junction unmatched. The germline V gene encodes CDR1 MDHEN and CDR2 SYDVKM. CDR3 length: 15 amino acids. The DNA for the CDR3 is TGTGCCAGCAGTTTAGCGGGGGGGCTCAACAATGAGCAGTTCTTC. Translating it yields CASSLAGGLNNEQFF.

The rearrangement joins TRBV2 to TRBJ1-5, with D perhaps TRBD1 (5 bases). The CDR3 is made up of 13 amino acids. V was clipped by 5 bases and J by 5 bases, with 10 bases between them. Germline-derived CDR1 and CDR2 are SNHLY and FYNNEI. The CDR3 nucleotides are TGTGCCAGCAGTACGGGACTCTATCAGCCCCAGCATTTT. Its protein is CASSTGLYQPQHF.